Here is one TCR beta chain with its context. Its cognate antigen has yet to be identified. One junction end does not reproduce the germline sequence, and a read error may be involved. Reading from cysteine to phenylalanine, the CDR3 counts 14 amino acids. Here the CDR3 DNA is all that survives: 42 bases in frame from base 1. According to the germline V gene (reference sequence), CDR1 reads SEHNR and CDR2 reads FQNEAQ. This record belongs to a study of cytomegalovirus exposure and HLA in healthy donors (dated by TCRdb to 2016 to 2017). Concerning the study at large: In an earlier analysis of some 550 of the donors, about 270 Gb of sequence data and 90 million to 120 million unique TCR beta sequences from roughly 190 million T cells were reported. A later analysis re-examined previously published TCR beta repertoires from just over 650 donors and added high-resolution HLA genotyping to investigate patterns of TCR occurrence. Rather than drawing on any new phenotypic data, the later analysis identified candidate immune exposures from TCR beta sequences and the way those sequences occurred across donors. To predict cytomegalovirus infection status, the study combined high-throughput TCR immunosequencing, statistical association of individual TCRs with disease status, and machine learning. The study used immunosequencing to profile the T cell repertoires of 600 to 850 subjects and linked those repertoires to cytomegalovirus serostatus. Because of strong linkage in the cohort, roughly five DR-DQ haplotypes were treated as single units for association and clustering. Typing coverage varied by locus: about 620-630 donors for A, B, C, DRB1 and DQB1; 522 for DQA1; around 570 for DPA1; approximately 470 for DPB1. Among the roughly 410 genotyped donors, 81% belonged to the genetic ancestry cluster associated with self-reported Caucasian donors. About 300 gigabases of sequencing data and tens of millions of unique TCR sequences were included in an early release covering 550 to 650 HLA-typed donors. Besides the first cohort of roughly 700 subjects, a separate validation cohort made up of 90 to 150 different subjects was used. All discovery cohort repertoires had been generated on a single sequencing platform. HLA typing covered class I and class II loci at four-digit resolution. An earlier analysis of fewer than 700 of the donors applied high-throughput TCR beta sequencing to assess whether each TCR beta V gene segment acted as functional or pseudogenic. A later genetic analysis took genome-wide SNP genotypes for 398 of the 666 donors and used that subset as a discovery cohort. Donor age, sex, ethnicity and CMV serostatus were compiled alongside the repertoire data. The study was designed to test whether signatures of past pathogen exposure could be identified by cataloging public T cell receptors. Among roughly 400 genotyped donors of the cohort, an average of about 220,000 unique TCR beta nucleotide sequences was sequenced per donor, of which roughly 17% were non-productive. General conclusions and limits of the study: In a later analysis, the rate of TCR association differed among HLA loci, with DRB1 alleles having the most associated TCRs and HLA-C alleles having the fewest. An association between a missense DCLRE1C variant and V-gene and J-gene trimming of TCR beta chains was found in a later genetic analysis and replicated in an independent cohort. In an earlier analysis of 587 of the donors, most TCR beta V segments were observed in productive rearrangements about 87% or about 30% of the time, broadly matching IMGT annotations. HLA typing was unavailable for some donors at each locus, so association tests used only the typed subset. Immune exposure information for the cohort was limited to CMV serostatus. Some IMGT-functional V segments, including TRBV6-2 and TRBV6-3, could not be distinguished by the 87-base-pair reads and were therefore excluded. In both the original and validation cohorts, the classifier was reported to diagnose cytomegalovirus status with high specificity and sensitivity. Strong co-occurrence of HLA alleles, especially DR and DQ, made assigning TCR associations to individual alleles difficult. In a later analysis, HLA-associated TCR beta chains were found to be more clonally expanded and to have lower generation probabilities than equally common non-associated chains. It was suggested by the authors that the approach could potentially be generalized to other disease states and immunological phenotypes. In the study, approximately 150 TCR beta chains were listed as associated with cytomegalovirus. Because counts were too low, about 15 rarely observed V segments, including chromosome 9 orphons, were left out of the earlier analysis of 500 to 650 of the donors. A cluster of highly shared sequence variants was judged likely to be a technical artifact of the sequencing pipeline. Compared with the approximately 600-donor mean, donors in an Asian-associated ancestry cluster had fewer N-insertions in productive TCRs, according to a later genetic analysis. A later analysis associated some 17,000 TCR beta sequences with specific HLA alleles at a false discovery rate of 0.05. A further reported finding was that TCR beta sequences accurately predicted the HLA-A and HLA-B alleles for most subjects in the first cohort. In vitro tests confirmed that three of the cytomegalovirus-associated TCR beta chains recognize cytomegalovirus antigens. Most TCR sequences were observed very rarely across donors, whereas some public TCRs were present in many individuals. Linkage disequilibrium might explain the correlated functional status among segregating V segments, but an unknown experimental factor could not be ruled out. According to a later analysis, most CMV-associated TCR beta chains appeared to be HLA-restricted, and the HLA associations seemed to be driven largely by CMV exposure. Sequencing depth was assumed to be roughly uniform across donors in the presence/absence analyses, though that assumption may not hold. This cohort had only TCR beta chains sequenced, and the lack of alpha or paired-chain data limited which features could be detected. A later analysis reported that several top co-occurrence clusters appeared linked to parvovirus B19, influenza, CMV and Epstein-Barr virus.

Library preparation employed the immunoSEQ multiplex PCR assay. For the multiplex PCR, a mixture combining 60 forward primers for TCR Vbeta segments and 13 reverse primers for TCR Jbeta segments was used. The CDR3 region of rearranged TCR beta genes was amplified from genomic DNA by a multiplex PCR assay. The amplified TCR beta libraries were sequenced on the Illumina HiSeq System as 87-base-pair reads. The authors processed their data as follows. In a later analysis, about 80 million unique TCR beta chains were counted across the roughly 670 repertoires, and roughly 9.9 million of these chains were shared by at least two donors. A nearest-neighbor algorithm error-corrected the raw reads and collapsed the reads into unique sequences, merging closely related sequences to remove PCR and sequencing errors. CDR3 sequences were aligned to IMGT reference sequences to assign V, D and J gene segments. For a sequence to be retained, a match of at least six nucleotides to both a V gene segment and a J gene segment was required. Rearrangements were classified as productive when the CDR3 lacked stop codons and remained in frame with V and J, and all other rearrangements were classified as non-productive. Following IMGT convention, CDR3 was defined as the stretch from the second conserved V-encoded cysteine up to the conserved J-encoded phenylalanine. The earlier analysis of 450 to 750 of the donors excluded any sequence lacking an unambiguous match to a single V gene segment. An earlier analysis of 587 of the donors called V segments functional above 56.7% productive rearrangements and segregating when the between-donor standard deviation exceeded 5%. A statistical classification framework was built to diagnose cytomegalovirus status from the catalog of TCR beta chain sequences. In a later analysis, TCR nucleotide sequences were compared against IMGT/GENE-DB human TR gene sequences so that V and J genes could be assigned. The TCRdist pipeline was used in a later analysis to assign CDR3 sequences and most-parsimonious VDJ recombination scenarios. A later analysis defined each TCR beta chain by its CDR3 amino acid sequence plus V-gene family, and excluded reads lacking a unique V-gene family. A later analysis removed 550 to 700 highly shared, low-generation-probability nucleotide sequences to deal with suspected cross-contamination and a sequencing artifact. In a later analysis, a clonal expansion index for each public chain was calculated from normalized within-repertoire ranks of inferred template counts. In a later analysis, generation probabilities were computed using a VDJ recombination model fitted to out-of-frame rearrangements, and the results were checked against IGoR. A later analysis scored TCR-TCR, TCR-HLA and TCR-CMV co-occurrence with hypergeometric tests, applying a repertoire-size bias correction to TCR pairs. In a later analysis, false discovery rates were estimated by permuting HLA or CMV assignments 20 times. A later analysis grouped co-occurring TCRs with DBSCAN, adding TCRdist sequence similarity when clustering within HLA-allele-positive subsets. For co-occurrence clustering, repertoires with fewer than 30,000 or more than 120,000 public chains were excluded, along with five repertoires with anomalous nucleotide sharing. The immuneACCESS repertoire file appears here via TCRdb, limited to in-frame rearrangements. These files lack a portion of the clones; in checked studies, under half of the deficit traces to unresolved V genes, and the cause of the others is not known. V and J calls and clone size come straight from that table; D and trimming were deduced from the DNA. This sample comprises about 140,000 clones, almost 85% of them detected only once. In total, the top ten clones hold approximately 1.3% of the sample.

The cohort was made up of 500 to 800 healthy bone marrow donors. At the time of sampling, all cohort members were nominally healthy, though unrecorded immune exposures were likely present. The donor was CMV seropositive and was included in the group of 250 to 350 seropositive cohort members. Every donor gave a peripheral blood sample, and the peripheral blood mononuclear cells from that sample were used for TCR beta sequencing. The Qiagen DNeasy Blood Extraction Kit was used to extract genomic DNA from the blood cell samples. Recombination linked TRBV7-9 to TRBJ1-5, with TRBD1 as a weak D call on 5 bases. The sample consisted of PBMCs. The receptor's source is a man younger than 45 in good health and CMV-seropositive. The DNA is as follows: TGTTCCAGCAGCCCCGGGACTTTCAATCAGCCCCAGCATTTT. The resulting protein is CSSSPGTFNQPQHF.